Presented here are 19 T cell receptor beta chains from one specimen sequenced in a study of monozygotic twins with inflammatory bowel disease. TCRdb reprocessed the 5' RACE reads and stores each CDR3 protein as one record, lacking DNA. The listing records about 160,000 distinct CDR3 sequences. The sequenced sample consisted of blood. Receptors originate from a human donor with ulcerative colitis or Crohn's disease, or a healthy co-twin of an affected twin (not recorded which).

The chain links TRBV7-2 to TRBJ1-1; as DNA is missing, the TRBD1 call by TCRdb cannot be tested. The CDR3 sequence is 14 residues long. Germline V lookup: CDR1 SGHTA, CDR2 FQGNSA. CDR3: CASSLGPMMREAFF.

The V gene is TRBV20-1, the J gene TRBJ1-6. The CDR3 is 16 amino acids. Germline V gene sequence: CDR1 DFQATT, CDR2 SNEGSKA (reference sequence). CDR3 protein: CSARSRPSSYNSPLHF.

CDR3 sequence: CSARDQARTGYRGYGYTF. The chain recombines TRBV20-1 with TRBJ1-2; the D gene TCRdb calls, TRBD1, cannot be checked with no DNA. The CDR3 is 18 residues long. The germline gives CDR1 DFQATT, CDR2 SNEGSKA (reference sequence).

V gene TRBV12-3 or TRBV12-4 combines with J gene TRBJ2-7; the TCRdb call, TRBD2, lacks DNA for checking. This CDR3 region has 16 residues. This chain's CDR3 is CASSLVGTSFSYEQYF.

The rearrangement links TRBV25-1 to TRBJ1-2; TCRdb designates TRBD1, a call that cannot be tested without DNA. Germline CDR1 is MGHDK and CDR2 is SYGVNS. The CDR3 length is 15 residues. The chain's CDR3 is CASSGYQGQGGGYTF.

The J gene is TRBJ2-2, the V gene TRBV7-2; TCRdb's D call of TRBD1 is untestable without DNA. The CDR3 extends over 17 amino acids. Germline CDR1 SGHTA, CDR2 FQGNSA. The CDR3 sequence is CASSLSGGRGNTGELFF.

The chain carries TRBV18 and TRBJ1-1; without DNA, the TCRdb call of TRBD1 cannot be checked. Germline V CDR1 and CDR2: KGHSH, LQKENI. CDR3 length: 14 amino acids. Here the CDR3 reads CASKSTGANSEAFF.

J is TRBJ2-3 and V is TRBV5-1. Germline CDR1 is SGHRS and CDR2 is YFSETQ. The CDR3 runs 14 residues. CDR3 amino acids: CASSVGDPTDTQYF.

This CDR3 is CSARSGGDTGELFF. This rearrangement joins TRBV20-1 to TRBJ2-2; the TCRdb call, TRBD2, lacks DNA for checking. From germline, CDR1 is DFQATT and CDR2 SNEGSKA (reference sequence). CDR3 length equals 14 residues.

The chain has TRBV20-1 and TRBJ2-3; TCRdb's D call of TRBD1 is untestable without DNA. Per the germline V gene, CDR1 is DFQATT and CDR2 is SNEGSKA (reference sequence). The CDR3 covers 19 residues. The CDR3 is CSASATRVANTGRKDTQYF.

The chain employs TRBV11-2 and TRBJ2-5. The CDR3 runs 18 residues. The V gene's germline CDR1 is SGHAT and CDR2 FQNNGV. The CDR3 sequence is CASSLGMAGSWYQETQYF.

The chain employs TRBV28 and TRBJ2-1; TCRdb names TRBD1, which stays unverified in the absence of DNA. Germline CDR1 reads MDHEN; CDR2 reads SYDVKM. CDR3 length: 13 residues. The CDR3 loop reads CANRQQGSNEQFF.

CDR3 residues: CASMLIQDPGGTYNSPLHF. The V call is TRBV6-4, the J call TRBJ1-6. Germline lookup yields CDR1 MRHNA and CDR2 SNTAGT. The CDR3 spans 19 residues.

This chain links TRBV5-4 with TRBJ2-3; TCRdb picks TRBD2, but there is no DNA to check that call. The CDR3 is made up of 14 amino acids. Germline V gene sequence: CDR1 SGHNT, CDR2 YYREEE (reference sequence). This CDR3 reads CASTPGLAGDTQYF.

The chain recombines TRBV20-1 with TRBJ2-5; the TCRdb D gene call, TRBD2, has no DNA to confirm it. This CDR3 spans 13 amino acids. Looked up from germline, CDR1 is DFQATT and CDR2 is SNEGSKA (reference sequence). The CDR3 here is CSANRLPQETQYF.

V gene TRBV6-2 or TRBV6-3 combines with J gene TRBJ2-2; absent DNA, TCRdb's TRBD1 call cannot be checked. The CDR3 runs 15 residues. Per the germline V gene, CDR1 is MNHEY and CDR2 is SVGEGT. CDR3 sequence reads: CASSRGRESTGELFF.

V usage is TRBV2 and J usage is TRBJ2-5; no DNA is available, so the TRBD1 call from TCRdb remains unchecked. The CDR3 length is 14 residues. CDR1 and CDR2 (germline): SNHLY, FYNNEI. This CDR3 reads CAGSAGVLQETQYF.

The rearrangement joins TRBV20-1 to TRBJ2-4; as DNA is missing, the TRBD1 call by TCRdb cannot be tested. The CDR3 loop spans 14 amino acids. Per germline, CDR1 DFQATT and CDR2 SNEGSKA (reference sequence). The CDR3 sequence is CSAGDRVAKNIQYF.

The chain uses TRBV18 and TRBJ2-2. Germline-derived CDR1 and CDR2 are KGHSH and LQKENI. The CDR3 is made up of 17 amino acids. The CDR3 is CASSPRSSGIKSGELFF.